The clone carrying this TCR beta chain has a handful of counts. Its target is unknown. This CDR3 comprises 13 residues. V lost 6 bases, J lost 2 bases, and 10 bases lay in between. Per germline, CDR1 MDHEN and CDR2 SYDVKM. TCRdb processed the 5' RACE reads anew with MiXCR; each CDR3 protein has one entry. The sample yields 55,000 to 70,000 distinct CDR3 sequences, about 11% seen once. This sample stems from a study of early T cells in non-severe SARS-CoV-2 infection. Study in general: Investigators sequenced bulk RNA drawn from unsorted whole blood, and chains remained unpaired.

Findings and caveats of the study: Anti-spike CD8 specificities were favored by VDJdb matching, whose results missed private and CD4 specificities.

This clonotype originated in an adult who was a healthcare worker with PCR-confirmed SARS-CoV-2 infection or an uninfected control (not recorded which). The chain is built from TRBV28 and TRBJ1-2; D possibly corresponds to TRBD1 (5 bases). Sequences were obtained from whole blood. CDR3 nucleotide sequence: TGTGCCAGCAGACTCCAGGGAAACTATGGCTACACCTTC. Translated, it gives CASRLQGNYGYTF.